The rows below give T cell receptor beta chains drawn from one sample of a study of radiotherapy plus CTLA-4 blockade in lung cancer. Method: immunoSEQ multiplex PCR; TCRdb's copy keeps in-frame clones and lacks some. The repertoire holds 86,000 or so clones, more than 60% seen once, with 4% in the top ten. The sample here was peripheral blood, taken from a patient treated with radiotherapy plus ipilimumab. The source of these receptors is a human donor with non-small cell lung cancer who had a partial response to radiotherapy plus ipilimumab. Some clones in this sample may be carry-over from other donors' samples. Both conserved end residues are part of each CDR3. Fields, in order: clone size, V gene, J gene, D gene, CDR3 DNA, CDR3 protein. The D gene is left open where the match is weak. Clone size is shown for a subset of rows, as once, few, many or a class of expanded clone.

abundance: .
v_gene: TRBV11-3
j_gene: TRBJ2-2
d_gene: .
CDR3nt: TGTGCCAGCAGCCCCCCCGGGACAAACACCGGGGAACTGTTTTTT
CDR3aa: CASSPPGTNTGELFF

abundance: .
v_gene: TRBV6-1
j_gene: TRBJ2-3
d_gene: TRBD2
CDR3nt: TGTGCCAGCAGTGAAGCACCTACCCGGGGGGGCACAGATACGCAGTATTTT
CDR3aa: CASSEAPTRGGTDTQYF

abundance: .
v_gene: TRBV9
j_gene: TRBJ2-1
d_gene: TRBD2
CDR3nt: TGTGCCAGCAGCGGGACTAGCTTGGGGGAGGAGCAGTTCTTC
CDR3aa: CASSGTSLGEEQFF

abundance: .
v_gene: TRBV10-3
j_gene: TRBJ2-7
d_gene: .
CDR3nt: TGTGCCATCGGGTCACAGGATACCTACGAGCAGTACTTC
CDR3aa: CAIGSQDTYEQYF

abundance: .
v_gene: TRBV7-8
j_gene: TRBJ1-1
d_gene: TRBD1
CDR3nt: TGTGCCAGCAGAATGGGACAGGGTTACACTGAAGCTTTCTTT
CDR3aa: CASRMGQGYTEAFF

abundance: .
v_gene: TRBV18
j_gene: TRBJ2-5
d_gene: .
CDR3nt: TGTGCCAGCTCACCGTGGACACCGCCTGGGGAGACCCAGTACTTC
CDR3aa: CASSPWTPPGETQYF

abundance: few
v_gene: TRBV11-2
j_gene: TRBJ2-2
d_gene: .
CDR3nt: TGTGCCAGCAGCTTGTCAGGGGTCGGGACCGGGGAGCTGTTTTTT
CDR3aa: CASSLSGVGTGELFF

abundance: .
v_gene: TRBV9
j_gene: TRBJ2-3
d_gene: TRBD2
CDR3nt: TGTGCCAGCAGCGGGACTAGCATGGCCACAGATACGCAGTATTTT
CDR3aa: CASSGTSMATDTQYF

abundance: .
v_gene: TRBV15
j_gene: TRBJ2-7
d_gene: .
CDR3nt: TGTGCCACCAGCAGAGATCCGGCGGCTAGCTCCTACGAGCAGTACTTC
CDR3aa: CATSRDPAASSYEQYF

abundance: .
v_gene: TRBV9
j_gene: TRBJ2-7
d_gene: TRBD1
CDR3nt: TGTGCCAGCAGCGTAGTGGATTGGGCGAGGGGGCCCGCCTACGAGCAGTACTTC
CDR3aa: CASSVVDWARGPAYEQYF

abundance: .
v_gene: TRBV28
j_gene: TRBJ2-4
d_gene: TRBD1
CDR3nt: TGTGCCAGCAGTTTACCCGGGACAGGCGGTACAGCCAAAAACATTCAGTACTTC
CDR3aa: CASSLPGTGGTAKNIQYF

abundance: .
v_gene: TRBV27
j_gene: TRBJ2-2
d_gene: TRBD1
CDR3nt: TGTGCCAGTAGGCCGGGACAGTCGAACACCGGGGAGCTGTTTTTT
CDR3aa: CASRPGQSNTGELFF

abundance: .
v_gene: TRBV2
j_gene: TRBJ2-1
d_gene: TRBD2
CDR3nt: TGTGCCAGCAGCGAAGGCGGACTAGATATCTTTGAGCAGTTCTTC
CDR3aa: CASSEGGLDIFEQFF

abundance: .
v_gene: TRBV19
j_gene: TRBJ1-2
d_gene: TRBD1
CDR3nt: TGTGCCAGTACTAACCCGGACAGGGGCTTCGGTGGCTACACCTTC
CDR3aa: CASTNPDRGFGGYTF